This T cell receptor (beta chain) appears in the sequencing data of a study of patients and donors after allogeneic stem cell transplantation. CDR1 MNHEY and CDR2 SVGAGI come from the germline V gene. This CDR3 spans 14 amino acids. V lost 2 bases, J lost 6 bases, and 13 bases lay in between. TCRdb reanalysed the RT-PCR reads using MiXCR and keeps one entry per CDR3 protein. The table lists approximately 160,000 distinct CDR3 sequences, 24% of them singletons, with approximately 26% in the top ten. The rearrangement joins TRBV6-5 to TRBJ1-1, with no clear D. The receptor was derived from a human donor who was either an allogeneic HSCT recipient or a stem cell or donor lymphocyte infusion donor (not recorded which). It is not recorded whose cells these are; they may come from a transplant donor. Sequencing used blood, either unsorted or a sorted T cell fraction (not recorded which). CDR3 DNA: TGTGCCAGCAGTTACAGAGTTGTGGAGGCTGAAGCTTTCTTT. It yields the protein CASSYRVVEAEAFF.